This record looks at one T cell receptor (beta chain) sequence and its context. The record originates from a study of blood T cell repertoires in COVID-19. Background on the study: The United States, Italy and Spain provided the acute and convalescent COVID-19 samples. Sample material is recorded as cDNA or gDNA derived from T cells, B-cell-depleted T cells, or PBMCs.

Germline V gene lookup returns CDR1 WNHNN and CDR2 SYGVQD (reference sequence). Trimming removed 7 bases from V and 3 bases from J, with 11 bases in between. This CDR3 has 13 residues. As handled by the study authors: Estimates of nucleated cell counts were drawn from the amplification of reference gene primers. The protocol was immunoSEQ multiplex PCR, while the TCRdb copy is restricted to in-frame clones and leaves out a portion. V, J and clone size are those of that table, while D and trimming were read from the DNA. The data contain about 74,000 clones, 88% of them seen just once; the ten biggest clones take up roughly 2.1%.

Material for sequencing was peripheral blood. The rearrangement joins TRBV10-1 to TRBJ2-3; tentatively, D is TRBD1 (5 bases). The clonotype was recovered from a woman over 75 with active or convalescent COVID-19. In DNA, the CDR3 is TGCGCCAGCAATAATGGACAAACAGATACGCAGTATTTT. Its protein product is CASNNGQTDTQYF.